Detailed here is one T cell receptor (beta chain). Its antigen remains unknown. This table comes from immunoSEQ multiplex PCR, and its TCRdb copy is limited to in-frame clones, with some not included. The repertoire holds more than 2,000,000 clones, around 94% seen once, with 0.13% to 0.15% in the top ten. CDR1 and CDR2 (germline): SNHLY, FYNNEI. The V gene end was trimmed by 7 bases and the J gene end by 1 base; junction bases not matched to a gene: 7. The CDR3 extends over 15 amino acids. This entry belongs to a study of shared clonotypes between healthy human individuals. Study details: Aged between 18 and 49, the donors were two women and three men. The study's findings and limits: Clonotypes not shared had lower generation probabilities than those common to all four donors. Memory subsets generally showed lower estimated richness than naive subsets. Several donors shared about 4.5% of their naive CD4 clonotypes.

This sequence was found in a man between 18 and 35 years old in good health. Input material: naive CD4+ T cells sorted from blood. Subset denoted: CD45RA+ positively selected. This chain uses TRBV2 with TRBJ2-3; the match to TRBD2 covers 8 bases. CDR3 sequence: CASTSGGPGTDTQYF. CDR3 nucleotide sequence: TGTGCCAGCACCTCGGGAGGGCCAGGCACAGATACGCAGTATTTT. The full variable domain, completed using reference TRBV2 and TRBJ2-3, is EPEVTQTPSHQVTQMGQEVILRCVPISNHLYFYWYRQILGQKVEFLVSFYNNEISEKSEIFDDQFSVERPDGSNFTLKIRSTKLEDSAMYFCASTSGGPGTDTQYFGPGTRLTVL.